Listed below are T cell receptor beta chains from one sample, sequenced in a study of cytomegalovirus exposure and HLA in healthy donors. Using immunoSEQ multiplex PCR, the repertoire was profiled, and TCRdb retains in-frame clones only, with some absent. There are about 39,000 clones in the sample, with approximately 2.9% held by the top ten. Material for sequencing was PBMCs. These receptors were obtained from a woman aged 25 to 45 in good health and CMV-seropositive. CDR3s include the opening cysteine and the closing phenylalanine or tryptophan. The D gene is left open where the match is weak.

d_gene: TRBD1; j_gene: TRBJ1-6; v_gene: TRBV5-1; CDR3nt: TGCGCCAGCAGCTCGGGACAGGGGGATTCACCCCTCCACTTT; CDR3aa: CASSSGQGDSPLHF
d_gene: TRBD1; j_gene: TRBJ2-3; v_gene: TRBV29-1; CDR3nt: TGCAGCGTCCTAGCCTACAGGGGACGCACAGATACGCAGTATTTT; CDR3aa: CSVLAYRGRTDTQYF
d_gene: .; j_gene: TRBJ1-3; v_gene: TRBV6-1; CDR3nt: TGTGCCAGCCTCCATACTGCGAACACCATATATTTT; CDR3aa: CASLHTANTIYF
d_gene: .; j_gene: TRBJ2-5; v_gene: TRBV5-1; CDR3nt: TGCGCCAGCAGCACAAACGGGGAGACCCAGTACTTC; CDR3aa: CASSTNGETQYF
d_gene: TRBD2; j_gene: TRBJ2-3; v_gene: TRBV7-9; CDR3nt: TGTGCCAGCAGCGCCGGGACTAGCGGAAAAGATACGCAGTATTTT; CDR3aa: CASSAGTSGKDTQYF
d_gene: TRBD1; j_gene: TRBJ2-3; v_gene: TRBV5-1; CDR3nt: TGCGCCAGCAGCTTGGCCGGACAGGGAGGAGATACGCAGTATTTT; CDR3aa: CASSLAGQGGDTQYF
d_gene: .; j_gene: TRBJ1-3; v_gene: TRBV28; CDR3nt: TGTGCCACCCGGGGAGGGGATACCTCTGGAAACACCATATATTTT; CDR3aa: CATRGGDTSGNTIYF
d_gene: .; j_gene: TRBJ2-2; v_gene: TRBV7-6; CDR3nt: TGTGCCAGCAGCTTAGTAGCCTCGAGCACCGGGGAGCTGTTTTTT; CDR3aa: CASSLVASSTGELFF
d_gene: .; j_gene: TRBJ2-7; v_gene: TRBV28; CDR3nt: TGTGCCAGCCAATTAGGGGGTTACGAGCAGTACTTC; CDR3aa: CASQLGGYEQYF
d_gene: .; j_gene: TRBJ1-3; v_gene: TRBV30; CDR3nt: TGTGCCTGGACCCCCAGCGGGGCGGACACCATATATTTT; CDR3aa: CAWTPSGADTIYF
d_gene: TRBD2; j_gene: TRBJ2-2; v_gene: TRBV2; CDR3nt: TGTGCCAGCAGTGAGGAGCGGGGGATCACCGGGGAGCTGTTTTTT; CDR3aa: CASSEERGITGELFF
d_gene: .; j_gene: TRBJ1-2; v_gene: TRBV2; CDR3nt: TGTGCCAGCACCCGAGGGGAGGATGGCTACACCTTC; CDR3aa: CASTRGEDGYTF
d_gene: .; j_gene: TRBJ1-4; v_gene: TRBV10-3; CDR3nt: TGTGCCATCAGTGAGTCGGGGGACACAAAAAAACTGTTTTTT; CDR3aa: CAISESGDTKKLFF
d_gene: .; j_gene: TRBJ1-2; v_gene: TRBV5-1; CDR3nt: TGCGCCAGCAGCCGTAATACAGGGAGTGACTACACCTTC; CDR3aa: CASSRNTGSDYTF
d_gene: .; j_gene: TRBJ1-1; v_gene: TRBV15; CDR3nt: TGTGCCACCAGCAGAGAACAGGGATCTAACACTGAAGCTTTCTTT; CDR3aa: CATSREQGSNTEAFF
d_gene: TRBD1; j_gene: TRBJ1-5; v_gene: TRBV30; CDR3nt: TGTGCCTGGAGGGGGACAGGGGGCAATCAGCCCCAGCATTTT; CDR3aa: CAWRGTGGNQPQHF
d_gene: .; j_gene: TRBJ1-2; v_gene: TRBV10-3; CDR3nt: TGTGCCATCAGTGAGTTTGGAGGATCCTATGGCTACACCTTC; CDR3aa: CAISEFGGSYGYTF
d_gene: TRBD2; j_gene: TRBJ2-3; v_gene: TRBV5-1; CDR3nt: TGCGCCAGCAGCCTCCCCCTGGGCGGGGGGGGCGCAGATACGCAGTATTTT; CDR3aa: CASSLPLGGGGADTQYF
d_gene: TRBD1; j_gene: TRBJ1-6; v_gene: TRBV5-1; CDR3nt: TGCGCCAGCAGCTTGGGATTCCGGGACAGCTCCTATAATTCACCCCTCCACTTT; CDR3aa: CASSLGFRDSSYNSPLHF
d_gene: .; j_gene: TRBJ2-5; v_gene: TRBV5-1; CDR3nt: TGCGCCAGCAGCTCTACACAGGGACAAGAGACCCAGTACTTC; CDR3aa: CASSSTQGQETQYF
d_gene: .; j_gene: TRBJ1-4; v_gene: TRBV5-4; CDR3nt: TGTGCCAGCAGCCAAGGACCACAGGGACCTAATGAAAAACTGTTTTTT; CDR3aa: CASSQGPQGPNEKLFF
d_gene: TRBD1; j_gene: TRBJ1-2; v_gene: TRBV7-8; CDR3nt: TGTGCCAGCAGCAAATCCATGATACAGGGGGCTAGGTATGGCTACACCTTC; CDR3aa: CASSKSMIQGARYGYTF
d_gene: .; j_gene: TRBJ1-3; v_gene: TRBV11-2; CDR3nt: TGTGCCAGCAGCTTAGGGTCCGGTTTTACGGGAAACACCATATATTTT; CDR3aa: CASSLGSGFTGNTIYF
d_gene: TRBD1; j_gene: TRBJ1-2; v_gene: TRBV6-5; CDR3nt: TGTGCCAGCAGTTACTCCGCAGGGGGGATTGGTGGCTACACCTTC; CDR3aa: CASSYSAGGIGGYTF
d_gene: TRBD1; j_gene: TRBJ1-2; v_gene: TRBV7-8; CDR3nt: TGTGCCAGCAGCTCATGGACAGGGACGCGGGCTAACTATGGCTACACCTTC; CDR3aa: CASSSWTGTRANYGYTF
d_gene: TRBD2; j_gene: TRBJ2-1; v_gene: TRBV5-6; CDR3nt: TGTGCCAGCAGCTTGGGGGCCGGGAGGGGGTCTGAGCAGTTCTTC; CDR3aa: CASSLGAGRGSEQFF
d_gene: .; j_gene: TRBJ2-4; v_gene: TRBV10-1; CDR3nt: TGCGCCAGCAGTGGGGGTGGTCGGGGAAACATTCAGTACTTC; CDR3aa: CASSGGGRGNIQYF
d_gene: TRBD1; j_gene: TRBJ1-4; v_gene: TRBV6-1; CDR3nt: TGTGCCAGCAGCCTGGGTGACAGGGGCTCTGAAAAACTGTTTTTT; CDR3aa: CASSLGDRGSEKLFF
d_gene: .; j_gene: TRBJ2-7; v_gene: TRBV28; CDR3nt: TGTGCCAGCAGTTTATTGAGCGTTTCAGACGAGCAGTACTTC; CDR3aa: CASSLLSVSDEQYF
d_gene: TRBD1; j_gene: TRBJ1-4; v_gene: TRBV9; CDR3nt: TGTGCCAGCAGCGTAGCTACGAGGGGGCGCTTTGAAAAACTGTTTTTT; CDR3aa: CASSVATRGRFEKLFF
d_gene: .; j_gene: TRBJ1-2; v_gene: TRBV19; CDR3nt: TGTGCCAGTAGTCCGGGATGGGGGAGGTATGGCTACACCTTC; CDR3aa: CASSPGWGRYGYTF
d_gene: TRBD1; j_gene: TRBJ2-7; v_gene: TRBV19; CDR3nt: TGTGCCAGTACCCCTCTCCGGGACAGGGGGTTCTCCTACGAGCAGTACTTC; CDR3aa: CASTPLRDRGFSYEQYF
d_gene: TRBD1; j_gene: TRBJ2-5; v_gene: TRBV7-2; CDR3nt: TGTGCCAGCAGCTTAGGGACAGGGCTTGGGACCCAGTACTTC; CDR3aa: CASSLGTGLGTQYF
d_gene: .; j_gene: TRBJ1-1; v_gene: TRBV28; CDR3nt: TGTGCCAGCAGCTATCAATTCCAGGTCGGAGGGACTGAAGCTTTCTTT; CDR3aa: CASSYQFQVGGTEAFF
d_gene: .; j_gene: TRBJ2-3; v_gene: TRBV14; CDR3nt: TGTGCCAGCAGCCAAGTCTCCGGGGGGCAAGATACGCAGTATTTT; CDR3aa: CASSQVSGGQDTQYF
d_gene: .; j_gene: TRBJ2-2; v_gene: TRBV19; CDR3nt: TGTGCCAGTACCGTAGGGGCAGGGGGGACCGGGGAGCTGTTTTTT; CDR3aa: CASTVGAGGTGELFF
d_gene: TRBD2; j_gene: TRBJ2-5; v_gene: TRBV5-6; CDR3nt: TGTGCCAGCAGTTTTGGGACTACAGAGACCCAGTACTTC; CDR3aa: CASSFGTTETQYF
d_gene: .; j_gene: TRBJ2-2; v_gene: TRBV7-7; CDR3nt: TGTGCTAGCAGCTTACTAAGAGGGGGCGGGGAGCTGTTTTTT; CDR3aa: CASSLLRGGGELFF